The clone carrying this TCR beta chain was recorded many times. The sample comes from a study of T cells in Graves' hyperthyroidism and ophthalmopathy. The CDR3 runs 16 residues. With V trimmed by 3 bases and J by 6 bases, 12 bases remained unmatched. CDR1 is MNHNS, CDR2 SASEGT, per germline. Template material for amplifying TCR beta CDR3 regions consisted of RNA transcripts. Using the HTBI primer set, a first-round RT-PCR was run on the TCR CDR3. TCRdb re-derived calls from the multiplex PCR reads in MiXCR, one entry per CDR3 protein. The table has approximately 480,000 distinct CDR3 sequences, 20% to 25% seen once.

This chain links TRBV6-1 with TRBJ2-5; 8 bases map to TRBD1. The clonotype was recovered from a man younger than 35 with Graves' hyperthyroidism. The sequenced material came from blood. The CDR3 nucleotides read TGTGCCAGCAGTGACCCGGGACAGGCCCGGAGGCAGACCCAGTACTTC. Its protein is CASSDPGQARRQTQYF.